Listed below are T cell receptor beta chains from one sample, sequenced in a study of blood T cells in healthy people across ages. TCRdb passed the 5' RACE reads through MiXCR, listing each CDR3 protein once. The table includes hundreds of thousands of distinct CDR3 sequences, more than 50% detected once. Material: blood. The receptors were sampled from a man aged 35 to 55 in good health. The CDR3 runs from the conserved cysteine through the conserved F or W.

CDR3 length	V gene	J gene	CDR3 protein
13	TRBV7-2	TRBJ1-4	CASSSKSNEKLFF
15	TRBV20-1	TRBJ2-5	CSAAPARARDETQYF
14	TRBV10-2	TRBJ1-2	CASSESTGLYGYTF
15	TRBV7-2	NA	CASSLGLSAGYEQYF
16	TRBV6-6	TRBJ2-7	CASSSQGVRGVGEQYF
17	TRBV4-2	TRBJ2-5	CASSLAWDRGHQETQYF
14	TRBV6-1	TRBJ1-2	CASKTVGTGYGYTF
13	TRBV12-3/TRBV12-4	TRBJ2-3	CASRGGSTDTQYF
15	TRBV13	NA	CASSYLRRIYNEQYF
9	TRBV10-3	TRBJ2-3	CAIRDTQYF
12	TRBV29-1	TRBJ2-3	CSLGGSPDTQYF
17	TRBV20-1	TRBJ1-2	CSARAGLDGKTIYGYTF
16	TRBV5-1	TRBJ2-5	CASSLNAGGIQETQYF
14	TRBV13	TRBJ1-2	CASDLSEANYGYTF
15	TRBV11-2	TRBJ1-2	CASSLASIANYGYTF
12	TRBV2	TRBJ2-1	CATRGLDSEQFF
14	TRBV29-1	NA	CSVARTSRNGEQYF
13	TRBV7-8	TRBJ2-1	CASSRRDANEQFF
16	TRBV6-1	TRBJ2-7	CASSDPGRGSSYEQYF
16	TRBV6-5	TRBJ1-1	CASSYRLTMTDTEAFF
15	TRBV24-1	TRBJ1-5	CATSLSLEGNQPQHF
15	TRBV9	TRBJ2-1	CASSVEGQKYNEQFF
14	TRBV24-1	TRBJ2-1	CATSSQSSYNEQFF
14	TRBV2	TRBJ1-2	CASSKTRDKDGYTF
11	TRBV29-1	TRBJ2-5	CSVTGLRDQYF
16	TRBV6-2/TRBV6-3	TRBJ2-1	CASSYLSGQVSNEQFF
16	TRBV7-2	TRBJ2-5	CASSFSDRVGGETQYF
16	TRBV20-1	TRBJ2-5	CSARDSGGRPGETQYF
12	TRBV7-9	TRBJ2-2	CASSLESGELFF
13	TRBV20-1	TRBJ2-3	CSAPRPGSATQYF
16	TRBV7-9	TRBJ2-5	CASSPIILAKEETQYF
17	TRBV7-6	TRBJ2-2	CASSLIAGGPGTGELFF
12	TRBV27	TRBJ2-7	CASSGVPYEQYF
12	TRBV2	TRBJ2-5	CASNRNQETQYF
13	TRBV12-3/TRBV12-4	TRBJ1-2	CAITLGTGLGYTF
14	TRBV2	TRBJ1-6	CASTPDRGNSPLHF
17	TRBV9	TRBJ2-1	CASSVLDSLSSYNEQFF
13	TRBV3-1	TRBJ2-5	CASSQNRAGEQYF
16	TRBV13	TRBJ2-1	CASSFYYSGRTNEQFF
15	TRBV5-8	TRBJ2-5	CASSHRGQLQETQYF
16	TRBV7-7	TRBJ2-5	CASSFRVGGTQETQYF
16	TRBV6-1	TRBJ1-2	CASSRDRAQQNYGYTF
16	TRBV10-3	TRBJ2-1	CAISASLAGVGNEQFF
16	TRBV10-3	TRBJ2-2	CAISDPGFKNTGELFF
16	TRBV4-3	TRBJ2-1	CASSQDETGIYNEQFF